This TCR beta chain was found in a study of blood T cells in healthy people across ages. This clonotype was observed many times. The ends were cut back, 3 bases at V and 8 bases at J, with 19 bases in the middle. Per germline, CDR1 MGHDK and CDR2 SYGVNS. This CDR3 comprises 15 residues. A minimum of 6.5 million PBMCs was isolated per sample. The authors ran a second PCR of about 7 to 12 cycles using a sample-barcoded 5' primer and a J-beta primer mix. Each CDR3 protein is one row after TCRdb ran MiXCR on the 5' RACE reads. The repertoire includes about 780,000 distinct CDR3 sequences, about half of them detected once, and about a sixth sits in the top ten.

This rearrangement joins TRBV25-1 to TRBJ1-2; unclear D gene. The TCR was taken from a man at least 80 years old in good health. Sequencing used blood. Written as DNA, the CDR3 is TGTGCCAGCAGTGATTTCCCCGCTTCAAGGCAGGGCTACACCTTC. Protein: CASSDFPASRQGYTF.